This T cell receptor beta chain was found in a study of blood T cell repertoires in COVID-19. At the level of the study: Acute and convalescent COVID-19 samples came from the United States, Italy and Spain. T cells, B-cell-depleted T cells, or PBMCs supplied cDNA or gDNA.

On this clone itself: The junction departs from the called germline gene at one end, perhaps through a read error.

The germline gives CDR1 MNHEY, CDR2 SMNVEV (reference sequence). This CDR3 is 16 amino acids long. Under the authors' procedure: The authors estimated nucleated cell counts from reference gene primer amplification. The method was immunoSEQ multiplex PCR; TCRdb's version includes in-frame clones alone and lacks a portion of them. Clone size and the V and J calls come from that table; the DNA yielded D and trimming. The sample has 200,000 or so clones, roughly nine tenths seen once. The sequence was obtained from a man aged 65 to 85 with active or convalescent COVID-19. The rearrangement links TRBV27 to TRBJ2-2, with 7 bases identical to TRBD1. Sequencing was performed on peripheral blood. The CDR3, as DNA: TGTGCCAGCAGTTTATTTGCCGAAAACCCTCAGGGGGAGATGTTTTTT. Residues: CASSLFAENPQGEMFF.